The following is a TCR beta chain sequence with its context. The data derive from a study of blood T cell repertoires in COVID-19. The overall study: The United States, Italy and Spain provided the acute and convalescent COVID-19 samples. T cells, B-cell-depleted T cells, or PBMCs supplied cDNA or gDNA.

In the study's own analysis: Amplification with reference gene primers provided the estimates of nucleated cell counts. Measured with immunoSEQ multiplex PCR; TCRdb has only the in-frame clones, and not every one. V and J calls and clone size are given by that table; D and trimming were obtained from the DNA. Of about 250,000 clones in the sample, roughly 87% were seen once. Germline V gene data show CDR1 as SGHTA and CDR2 as FQGTGA. The CDR3 loop spans 15 amino acids. V shed 2 bases and J 8 bases; nucleotides not matched to a gene: 6. The chain joins TRBV7-3 to TRBJ2-1; 10 nucleotides align to TRBD2. The receptor was derived from a man aged 18 to 30 with active or convalescent COVID-19. Sequencing was carried out using peripheral blood. The CDR3 protein is CASSLASGGFDEQFF. The CDR3 DNA is TGTGCCAGCAGCTTAGCTAGCGGGGGTTTTGATGAGCAGTTCTTC. The variable domain in full, completed from reference TRBV7-3 and TRBJ2-1, reads GAGVSQTPSNKVTEKGKYVELRCDPISGHTALYWYRQSLGQGPEFLIYFQGTGAADDSGLPNDRFFAVRPEGSVSTLKIQRTERGDSAVYLCASSLASGGFDEQFFGPGTRLTVL.